Following are 17 T cell receptor beta chains from one sample sequenced in a study of T cells in localized non-small cell lung cancer. Sequencing was performed with immunoSEQ multiplex PCR; in TCRdb, only in-frame clones are kept and a portion is missing. The sample has fewer than 40,000 clones; around four fifths are singletons. The material sequenced was peripheral blood, taken before any cancer treatment. These receptors were obtained from a male donor aged 60 or over with stage II squamous cell lung carcinoma.

This clone came up once. The chain couples TRBV7-9 to TRBJ1-4, with a weak D call TRBD1 (5 bases). From germline, CDR1 is SEHNR and CDR2 FQNEAQ (reference sequence). CDR3 length equals 15 residues. V dropped 3 bases and J dropped 8 bases, with 16 bases sitting between them. CDR3 sequence (DNA): TGTGCCAGCAGCTTCTCAGGGAAACTAGGGGAAAAACTGTTTTTT. Protein product: CASSFSGKLGEKLFF.

The rearrangement joins TRBV19 to TRBJ1-1; D gene uncertain. Germline V gives CDR1 LNHDA, CDR2 SQIVND (reference sequence). The CDR3 length is 13 residues. The V end was cut by 1 base, the J end by 5 bases, with 8 bases between. CDR3 coding DNA: TGTGCCAGTAGTATAGGTGGCGGGACTGAAGCTTTCTTT. Translation gives CASSIGGGTEAFF.

This clone is a singleton in its sample. Being one base from a much bigger clone, this may be a read error. The rearrangement uses TRBV11-3 and TRBJ2-7, with unresolved D. From germline, CDR1 is SGHNT and CDR2 YENEEA. V dropped 5 bases and J dropped 5 bases, with 7 bases sitting between them. The CDR3 is 11 residues long. The DNA for the CDR3 is TGTGCCAGCAGCGGTAGGGACGAGCAGTACTTC. Protein: CASSGRDEQYF. The full variable domain, completed using reference TRBV11-3 and TRBJ2-7, is EAGVVQSPRYKIIEKKQPVAFWCNPISGHNTLYWYLQNLGQGPELLIRYENEEAVDDSQLPKDRFSAERLKGVDSTLKIQPAELGDSAVYLCASSGRDEQYFGPGTRLTVT.

CDR3 sequence reads: CASTREGQGNYNEQFF. CDR3 nucleotide sequence: TGTGCCAGCACCCGTGAAGGACAGGGGAACTACAATGAGCAGTTCTTC. The chain joins TRBV5-6 to TRBJ2-1; 9 bases are shared with TRBD1. The CDR3 extends over 16 amino acids. Trimming removed 6 bases from V and 3 bases from J; junction bases left unmatched: 10. Germline CDR1 and CDR2: SGHDT and YYEEEE.

The gene calls are TRBV18 and TRBJ1-6, with 7 bases lining up with TRBD1. Germline-derived CDR1 and CDR2 are KGHSH and LQKENI. Losses at the gene ends were 3 bases for V and 7 bases for J; bases not matched to a gene: 6. There are 15 residues in the CDR3. The CDR3 protein is CASSPQQGRNSPLHF. The CDR3 DNA follows: TGTGCCAGCTCACCCCAACAGGGGAGAAATTCACCCCTCCACTTT.

The sample holds many counts of this clone. CDR3 in amino acids: CASRPDGEGNTIYF. The CDR3 bases are TGTGCCAGCAGACCTGACGGGGAGGGAAACACCATATATTTT. This chain joins TRBV28 and TRBJ1-3; D gene uncertain. The CDR3 covers 14 residues. The V gene lost 6 bases and the J gene lost 4 bases, with 13 bases spanning the gap. Germline loops: CDR1 MDHEN, CDR2 SYDVKM.

The chain recombines TRBV19 with TRBJ2-7, with D perhaps TRBD1 (5 bases). CDR3 length: 14 amino acids. Trimming left V 3 bases short and J 4 bases short, with 13 bases between. Germline lookup yields CDR1 LNHDA and CDR2 SQIVND (reference sequence). CDR3 protein: CASSISPPGYEQYF. The CDR3 DNA is TGTGCCAGTAGTATTTCCCCCCCAGGGTACGAGCAGTACTTC. Based on the CDR3 plus reference TRBV19 and TRBJ2-7, the full variable domain is DGGITQSPKYLFRKEGQNVTLSCEQNLNHDAMYWYRQDPGQGLRLIYYSQIVNDFQKGDIAEGYSVSREKKESFPLTVTSAQKNPTAFYLCASSISPPGYEQYFGPGTRLTVT.

The chain links TRBV6-5 to TRBJ1-2; D might be TRBD1 (5 bases). Trimming shortened V by 6 bases and J by 1 base, and 12 bases separated the two germline ends. The V gene's germline CDR1 is MNHEY and CDR2 SVGAGI. The CDR3 covers 14 residues. The CDR3 DNA follows: TGTGCCAGCAGCGGACGGACAAATAACTATGGCTACACCTTC. Encoded protein: CASSGRTNNYGYTF.

V and J are TRBV18 and TRBJ2-7; D may be TRBD1 (6 bases). This CDR3 contains 15 residues. Looked up from germline, CDR1 is KGHSH and CDR2 is LQKENI. V was shortened by 3 bases and J by 2 bases, with 14 bases between the two germline ends. The CDR3 bases are TGTGCCAGCTCACCCGAAGGACAGACTGCCTACGAGCAGTACTTC. It codes for CASSPEGQTAYEQYF.

The chain couples TRBV5-4 to TRBJ1-2; 9 nucleotides match TRBD1. Trimming took 4 bases from V and 8 from J; bases not matched to a gene: 9. This CDR3 contains 14 residues. Germline loops: CDR1 SGHNT, CDR2 YYREEE (reference sequence). The CDR3 DNA is TGTGCCAGCAGCCCGAAACAGGGGGCGGAAGGCTACACCTTC. This encodes CASSPKQGAEGYTF.

The count of this clone is one. The rearrangement links TRBV29-1 to TRBJ1-2; D call uncertain. This CDR3 region has 13 residues. Trimming pared 0 bases from V and 5 bases from J, leaving 10 bases between. Germline CDR1 is SQVTM and CDR2 is ANQGSEA. The CDR3 is CSVEEGYGYGYTF. The DNA of the CDR3 is TGCAGCGTTGAAGAAGGGTACGGGTATGGCTACACCTTC.

The gene calls are TRBV19 and TRBJ1-5, with D unclear. Germline V gene sequence: CDR1 LNHDA, CDR2 SQIVND (reference sequence). The CDR3 consists of 15 residues. V lost 3 bases, J lost 1 base, and 10 bases lay in between. In DNA form, the CDR3 reads TGTGCCAGTAGTATGGGTCAGGCGAGCAATCAGCCCCAGCATTTT. Translated: CASSMGQASNQPQHF. The full variable domain, completed using reference TRBV19 and TRBJ1-5, is DGGITQSPKYLFRKEGQNVTLSCEQNLNHDAMYWYRQDPGQGLRLIYYSQIVNDFQKGDIAEGYSVSREKKESFPLTVTSAQKNPTAFYLCASSMGQASNQPQHFGDGTRLSIL.

The chain combines TRBV6-6 with TRBJ1-5; 8 bases are a match to TRBD1. This CDR3 comprises 16 residues. Per the germline V gene, CDR1 is MNHNY and CDR2 is SVGAGI (reference sequence). V dropped 5 bases and J dropped 5; count of bases not matched to a gene: 11. This CDR3 reads CASSRNDRGWDQPQHF. DNA for the CDR3: TGTGCCAGCAGTAGAAATGACAGGGGTTGGGATCAGCCCCAGCATTTT.

This clone was counted a single time. The genes are TRBV25-1 and TRBJ2-1; unclear D gene. This CDR3 is 12 amino acids long. Trimming cost V 5 bases and J 8 bases, with 10 bases left between them. The V gene's germline CDR1 is MGHDK and CDR2 SYGVNS. The CDR3 sequence is CASSFFGHEQFF. The CDR3 DNA sequence: TGTGCCAGCAGTTTTTTCGGCCATGAGCAGTTCTTC.

J is TRBJ1-5 and V is TRBV5-5; D is ambiguous. The length of the CDR3 is 15 residues. Trimming stripped 0 bases from V and 0 bases from J, with 7 bases between. The germline V gene has CDR1 SGHKS and CDR2 YYEKEE (reference sequence). CDR3 coding DNA: TGTGCCAGCAGCTTGGGGACGGATAGCAATCAGCCCCAGCATTTT. As protein: CASSLGTDSNQPQHF.

The CDR3 here is CASSLSGGNEQYF. DNA of the CDR3: TGTGCCAGCAGTTTATCTGGGGGGAACGAGCAGTACTTC. The chain carries TRBV27 and TRBJ2-7, with D possibly matching TRBD2 (6 bases). With 0 bases removed from V and 5 bases from J, the gap between germline ends came to 8 bases. CDR1 is MNHEY, CDR2 SMNVEV, per germline (reference sequence). The CDR3 runs to 13 residues.

This clone was seen once. The gene calls are TRBV7-9 and TRBJ2-7; D remains unclear. Germline V gene data show CDR1 as SEHNR and CDR2 as FQNEAQ (reference sequence). The CDR3 is 13 amino acids. Trimming removed 5 bases from V and 4 bases from J, with 12 bases in between. CDR3 region: CASSPDGAYEQYF. The CDR3 nucleotides read TGTGCCAGCAGCCCAGACGGTGCGTACGAGCAGTACTTC.